The clone carrying this TCR beta chain was seen at least ten times. The sample comes from a study of blood T cells in healthy people across ages. Primed by a sample-barcoded 5' primer and a J-beta primer mix, a second PCR proceeded for roughly 6 to 12 cycles. One entry per CDR3 protein, called by TCRdb with MiXCR from the 5' RACE reads. The sample carries about 1,500,000 distinct CDR3 sequences, roughly 28% recorded once. The sequence was collected from a woman in her 30s in good health. Sequencing used blood.

The CDR3 protein is CASSLGNAEPYEQYF. CDR3 sequence (DNA): TGCGCCAGCAGCTTGGGAAATGCGGAGCCCTACGAGCAGTACTTC. The rearrangement joins TRBV5-1 to TRBJ2-7; D is ambiguous. V shed 0 bases and J shed 2 bases, with 12 bases lying between them. CDR3 length: 15 residues. CDR1 is SGHRS, CDR2 YFSETQ, per germline.